This is a list of T cell receptor beta chains from one sample in a study of T cell repertoires in cytomegalovirus infection. One entry per CDR3 protein results from TCRdb running MiXCR on the reads. The data contain around 300,000 distinct CDR3 sequences, approximately 9.5% of them singletons. The material sequenced was PBMCs. The receptors originated from a human donor in good health (CMV status not recorded). Some clones in this sample may be carry-over from other donors' samples. The CDR3 runs from the conserved cysteine through the conserved F or W.

V gene	CDR3 length	J gene	CDR3 protein
TRBV5-4	14	TRBJ2-1	CASSSVVIGDEQFF
TRBV7-2	13	TRBJ2-7	CASSLEESYEQYF
TRBV30	14	TRBJ1-1	CAWRDDRGGAEAFF
TRBV11-3	14	TRBJ2-3	CASSIGRDADTQYF
TRBV19	13	TRBJ2-7	CASRPSRDYEQYF
TRBV12-3/TRBV12-4	14	TRBJ1-6	CASSPGQGGSPLHF
TRBV7-3	14	TRBJ1-1	CASSLQGVGTEAFF
TRBV30	11	TRBJ2-1	CAWSEFNEQFF
TRBV18	16	TRBJ2-3	CASSLWTGADPDTQYF
TRBV6-1	14	TRBJ2-1	CASSPGGGGNEQFF
TRBV27	17	TRBJ2-3	CASSLIGGQVGTDTQYF
TRBV11-2	16	TRBJ2-2	CASSLRGTFNTGELFF
TRBV7-9	18	TRBJ2-4	CASSLGVVAGVAKNIQYF
TRBV6-4	14	TRBJ2-3	CASSDGGGADTQYF
TRBV30	16	TRBJ2-1	CAWSQTGASGWNEQFF
TRBV28	15	TRBJ1-5	CASSSVGRPNQPQHF
TRBV6-2/TRBV6-3	14	TRBJ2-3	CASSYSARRDTQYF
TRBV20-1	13	TRBJ1-1	CSASPGGNTEAFF
TRBV4-3	16	TRBJ2-1	CASSPVTSGSGNEQFF
TRBV13	16	TRBJ2-7	CASSLGAGQGGYEQYF
TRBV14	14	TRBJ2-7	CASSRQGRSYEQYF
TRBV18	12	TRBJ2-5	CASSPGQETQYF
TRBV7-2	13	TRBJ1-6	CASSLAAQAPLHF
TRBV2	12	TRBJ2-7	CASWLTAIEQYF
TRBV28	12	TRBJ1-5	CASREVDWPQHF
TRBV7-2	14	TRBJ1-6	CASSLVPNNSPLHF